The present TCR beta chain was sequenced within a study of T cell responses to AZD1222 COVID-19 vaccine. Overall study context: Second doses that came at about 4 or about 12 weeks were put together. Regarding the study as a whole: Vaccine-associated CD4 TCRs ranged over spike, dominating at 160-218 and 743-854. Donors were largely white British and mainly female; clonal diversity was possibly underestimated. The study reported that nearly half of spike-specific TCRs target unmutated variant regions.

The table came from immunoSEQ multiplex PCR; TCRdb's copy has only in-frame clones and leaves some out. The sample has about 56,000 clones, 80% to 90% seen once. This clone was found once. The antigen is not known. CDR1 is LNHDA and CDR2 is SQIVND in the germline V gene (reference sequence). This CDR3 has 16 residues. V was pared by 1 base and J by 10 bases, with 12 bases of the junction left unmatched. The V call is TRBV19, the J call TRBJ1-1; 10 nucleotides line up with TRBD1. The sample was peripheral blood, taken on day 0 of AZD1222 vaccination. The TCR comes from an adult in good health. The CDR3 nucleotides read TGTGCCAGTAGTATAGGAGGGACGGGACAGGGGAAGGGAGCTTTCTTT. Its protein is CASSIGGTGQGKGAFF.